This T cell receptor beta chain was retrieved from a study of neurological immune-mediated disorders. CDR3 length: 13 amino acids. V lost 6 bases to trimming and J lost 5 bases; unmatched junction nucleotides: 3. Germline-derived CDR1 and CDR2 are MNHNY and SVGAGI (reference sequence). Study conclusions and caveats: None of the features examined (clinical or MRI) was associated with the multiple sclerosis repertoire cluster.

Every sequencing run gave over 200 million TCR-beta sequences, taken from 15-18 subjects. Using its own MiXCR run on the 5' RACE reads, TCRdb lists one record per CDR3 protein. In the table there are 20,000 to 25,000 distinct CDR3 sequences, roughly a sixth of which are singletons. The sorted libraries were prepared using about 900,000 CD4+ or CD8+ T cells that had themselves been sorted. Note on this clonotype: Its antigen is undetermined.

The receptor comes from a woman between 18 and 29 years old with multiple sclerosis. Sequenced input: CD8+ T cells from blood. This chain links TRBV6-6 with TRBJ1-2; 10 bases match TRBD1. CDR3 residues: CASRTGGGYGYTF. CDR3 DNA: TGTGCCAGCAGGACAGGGGGCGGGTATGGCTACACCTTC.